The text below deals with one TCR beta chain. Its antigen is still unknown. No base quality values were provided; no much bigger clone lies one nucleotide off. CDR1 and CDR2 are drawn from the germline V gene (reference sequence): MNHEY, SMNVEV. Counted from cysteine to phenylalanine, this CDR3 has 15 amino acids. Only the CDR3 region is kept as DNA, spanning 45 bases read in frame from base 1. For this chain, trimming is 5 bases at the V end and 4 bases at the J end, and the number of junction bases without a gene match is 10. Library prep was done by the immunoSEQ multiplex PCR assay. A mixture of 60 forward primers for TCR Vbeta segments and 13 reverse primers for TCR Jbeta segments was used in the multiplex PCR. A multiplex PCR assay on genomic DNA amplified the CDR3 region of rearranged TCR beta genes. The Illumina HiSeq System was used to sequence the amplified TCR beta libraries as 87-base-pair reads. In the original analysis: In a later analysis, approximately 74 million unique TCR beta chains were counted across the 666 repertoires, and around 10 million of these chains were shared by at least two donors. Raw reads were error-corrected and collapsed into unique sequences with a nearest-neighbor algorithm that merged closely related sequences to remove PCR and sequencing errors. Alignment of CDR3 sequences to IMGT reference sequences was used to assign V, D and J gene segments. For a sequence to be retained, at least a six-nucleotide match to both a V gene segment and a J gene segment was required. A rearrangement was called productive if the CDR3 had no stop codons and remained in frame with V and J, and every other rearrangement was called non-productive. CDR3 was defined by IMGT convention, running from the second conserved V-encoded cysteine to the conserved J-encoded phenylalanine. Sequences without an unambiguous match to a single V gene segment were excluded from the earlier analysis of about 630 of the donors. In an earlier analysis of about 590 of the donors, a V segment was called functional when productive rearrangements were above 56.7%, and segregating when the standard deviation between donors exceeded 5%. A statistical classification framework was built for diagnosing cytomegalovirus status from the catalog of TCR beta chain sequences. V and J gene assignment, in a later analysis, came from comparing TCR nucleotide sequences with IMGT/GENE-DB human TR gene sequences. In a later analysis, CDR3 sequences and most-parsimonious VDJ recombination scenarios were assigned using the TCRdist pipeline. In a later analysis, every TCR beta chain was defined by the combination of its CDR3 amino acid sequence and its V-gene family, and reads without a unique V-gene family were dropped. To address suspected cross-contamination and a sequencing artifact, a later analysis removed roughly 640 highly shared, low-generation-probability nucleotide sequences. In a later analysis, a clonal expansion index for each public chain was calculated from normalized within-repertoire ranks of inferred template counts. A later analysis computed generation probabilities with a VDJ recombination model fitted to out-of-frame rearrangements, and checked the results against IGoR. In a later analysis, hypergeometric tests were used to score TCR-TCR, TCR-HLA and TCR-CMV co-occurrence, with a repertoire-size bias correction applied to TCR pairs. A later analysis estimated false discovery rates by permuting HLA or CMV assignments 20 times. In a later analysis, co-occurring TCRs were grouped using DBSCAN, with TCRdist sequence similarity added in when clustering inside HLA-allele-positive subsets. Co-occurrence clustering excluded repertoires with fewer than 30,000 or more than 120,000 public chains, plus five with anomalous nucleotide sharing. In its TCRdb copy, this immuneACCESS table keeps in-frame sequences only and misses some clones. Where compared with another copy, unresolved V genes explain less than half of these, and the others have no known cause. V, J and clone size were drawn from that table, and D and trimming were deduced from the DNA. Counted in this sample were 110,000 to 150,000 clones; over 65% of them appeared once. The top ten clonotypes cover roughly 1.7% of the sample.

The entry originates in a study of cytomegalovirus exposure and HLA in healthy donors (dated by TCRdb to about 2017). Study-wide context: An earlier analysis of some 500 of the donors reported 276 Gb of sequence data and more than 90 million unique TCR beta sequences from around 200 million T cells. Donor age, sex, ethnicity and CMV serostatus were compiled together with the repertoire data. The number of donors typed differed by locus, with about 629-630 for A, B, C, DRB1 and DQB1, around 560 for DQA1, about 610 for DPA1, and around 460 for DPB1. In a later genetic analysis, genome-wide SNP genotypes for about 55% of the roughly 700 donors were used, and that subset was treated as a discovery cohort. Across some 400 genotyped donors of the cohort, an average of roughly 250,000 unique TCR beta nucleotide sequences per donor were sequenced, and 15% to 20% of those sequences were non-productive. The study aimed to test whether signatures of past pathogen exposure could be identified by cataloging public T cell receptors. In addition to the first cohort of 650 to 750 subjects, a separate validation cohort of 120 different subjects was used. Roughly 320 gigabases of sequencing data and 70 million to 95 million unique TCR sequences made up an early release that covered 500 to 650 HLA-typed donors. To predict cytomegalovirus infection status, the study brought together high-throughput TCR immunosequencing, statistical association of individual TCRs with disease status, and machine learning. An earlier analysis of approximately 630 of the donors applied high-throughput TCR beta sequencing to assess whether each TCR beta V gene segment acted as functional or pseudogenic. HLA typing included class I and class II loci at four-digit resolution. Of the roughly 400 genotyped donors, over 70% fell in the genetic ancestry cluster associated with self-reported Caucasian donors. A later analysis re-examined previously published TCR beta repertoires from roughly 650 donors and added high-resolution HLA genotyping to investigate patterns of TCR occurrence. The study profiled the T cell repertoires of fewer than 850 subjects by immunosequencing and related them to cytomegalovirus serostatus. Because of strong linkage in the cohort, roughly five DR-DQ haplotypes were treated as single units for association and clustering. Rather than using new phenotypic data, the later analysis identified candidate immune exposures from TCR beta sequences and from how often those sequences occurred across donors. All discovery cohort repertoires had been generated using a single sequencing platform. General conclusions and limits of the study: Specific HLA alleles were associated with 16,951 TCR beta sequences at a false discovery rate of 0.05 in a later analysis. The cohort was sequenced for TCR beta chains only, and without alpha or paired-chain data the features that could be detected were limited. An association between a missense DCLRE1C variant and V-gene and J-gene trimming of TCR beta chains was found in a later genetic analysis and replicated in an independent cohort. A later analysis found that HLA-associated TCR beta chains were more clonally expanded and had lower generation probabilities than equally common non-associated chains. According to the authors, the approach could potentially be generalized to other disease states and immunological phenotypes. Because counts were too low, 15 to 20 rarely observed V segments, including chromosome 9 orphons, were left out of the earlier analysis of roughly 600 of the donors. In vitro tests confirmed that a few of the cytomegalovirus-associated TCR beta chains recognize cytomegalovirus antigens. A total of roughly 160 TCR beta chains were listed by the study as associated with cytomegalovirus. Some IMGT-functional V segments, including TRBV6-2 and TRBV6-3, could not be told apart with the 87-base-pair reads, so those segments were excluded. Roughly uniform sequencing depth across donors was assumed in presence/absence analyses, although this assumption may not hold. Assigning TCR associations to individual alleles was difficult when HLA alleles, especially DR and DQ, strongly co-occurred. Correlated functional status among segregating V segments might reflect linkage disequilibrium, but an unknown experimental factor could not be ruled out. In both the original and validation cohorts, the classifier was reported to diagnose cytomegalovirus status with high specificity and sensitivity. According to a later genetic analysis, donors in an Asian-associated ancestry cluster had fewer N-insertions in productive TCRs than the approximately 690-donor mean. A cluster of highly shared sequence variants was judged likely to represent a technical artifact of the sequencing pipeline. Most CMV-associated TCR beta chains appeared to be HLA-restricted in a later analysis, and the HLA associations seemed to be driven largely by CMV exposure. Several of the top co-occurrence clusters appeared to be linked to parvovirus B19, influenza, CMV and Epstein-Barr virus, according to a later analysis. In a later analysis, the rate of TCR association differed among HLA loci, with DRB1 alleles having the most associated TCRs and HLA-C alleles having the fewest. A further reported finding was that TCR beta sequences accurately predicted the HLA-A and HLA-B alleles for most subjects in the first cohort. In an earlier analysis of approximately 590 of the donors, most TCR beta V segments appeared in productive rearrangements about 87% or about 30% of the time, broadly matching IMGT annotations. Immune exposure information for the cohort was limited to CMV serostatus. Most TCR sequences were observed very rarely across donors, whereas some public TCRs were present in many individuals. Because HLA typing was missing for some donors at each locus, association tests included only the typed subset.

In total, 666 healthy bone marrow donors made up the cohort. Cohort members were all nominally healthy when sampled, although unrecorded immune exposures were likely present. The donor was CMV seronegative and belonged to the group of 352 seronegative cohort members. A peripheral blood sample was collected from each donor, and TCR beta sequencing was performed on peripheral blood mononuclear cells. The Qiagen DNeasy Blood Extraction Kit was used to extract genomic DNA from the blood cell samples. Sample: PBMCs. The V and J genes are TRBV27 and TRBJ1-2, and 7 bases in between align with TRBD1. The TCR sequence derives from a woman in her thirties in good health and CMV-seronegative. The DNA sequence follows: TGTGCCAGCAGTCTCACAGGGGTTGGTACCTATGGCTACACCTTC. It translates to CASSLTGVGTYGYTF.